The source of this T cell receptor beta chain is a study of blood T cells in healthy people across ages. Overall study findings and caveats: Shifts in expanded clonotypes may have been confounded by donor CMV status, which was unknown. Considered underestimates were the diversity estimates obtained from one million T cells.

Healthy Caucasians from Russia aged about 6 to 90 served as donors. Primed by a sample-barcoded 5' primer and a J-beta primer mix, a second PCR proceeded for 7 to 11 cycles. TCRdb redid the calling of the 5' RACE reads with MiXCR, one entry per CDR3 protein. The sample has 1,800,000 or so distinct CDR3 sequences, about two fifths seen once; the top ten hold 20% to 25%. Remarks on this clonotype: Its antigen remains unidentified.

Unmatched junction bases numbered 6, after V lost 3 bases and J lost 6 bases. The CDR3 contains 15 residues. Germline assignment: CDR1 SGHTA and CDR2 FQGTGA. The sample consisted of blood. The sequence derives from a human donor in good health. The chain employs TRBV7-3 and TRBJ2-1; 9 bases line up with TRBD1. DNA of the CDR3: TGTGCCAGCAGCTTGGGGACAGGGTTTGCCAATGAGCAGTTCTTC. Residues: CASSLGTGFANEQFF.